This TCR beta chain comes out of a study of cytomegalovirus exposure and HLA in healthy donors. Regarding the study as a whole: There was a cluster of highly shared sequence variants that was likely a sequencing artifact. Immune exposure was documented only through CMV serostatus.

A remark on this clone: As yet, its antigen is unknown.

60 Vbeta and 13 Jbeta primers were used in PCR. As originally analysed: Unique TCR beta chains totaled about 78 million in a later count, with approximately 11 million of them shared. Assay: immunoSEQ multiplex PCR; the TCRdb copy retains only in-frame clones and omits some. That table supplies the V and J calls and clone size; D and trimming were determined from the DNA. The sample holds roughly 81,000 clones, 65% to 80% seen once. The specimen sequenced was PBMCs. This TCR was recovered from a man between 25 and 39 years old in good health and CMV-seronegative.

Here the CDR3 DNA reads TGTGCCTGGGCCGGACAGGGCTACTATGGCTACACCTTC. Protein sequence: CAWAGQGYYGYTF. The chain carries TRBV30 and TRBJ1-2, with 8 bases identical to TRBD1. The CDR3 is 13 residues long. The junction had 5 bases not matched to a gene; V was cut back by 5 bases and J by 3 bases. The germline V gene has CDR1 GTSNPN and CDR2 SVGIG (reference sequence).